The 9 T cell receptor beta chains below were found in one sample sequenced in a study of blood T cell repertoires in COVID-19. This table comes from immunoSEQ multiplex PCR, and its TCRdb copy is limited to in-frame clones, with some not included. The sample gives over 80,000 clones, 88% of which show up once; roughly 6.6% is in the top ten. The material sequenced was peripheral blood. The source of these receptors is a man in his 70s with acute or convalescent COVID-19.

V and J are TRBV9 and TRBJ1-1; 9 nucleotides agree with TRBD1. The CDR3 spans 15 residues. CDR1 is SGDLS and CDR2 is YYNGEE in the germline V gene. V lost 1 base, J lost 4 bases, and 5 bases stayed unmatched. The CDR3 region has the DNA TGTGCCAGCAGCGTACTTCCGACAGGGGGCACTGAAGCTTTCTTT. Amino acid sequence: CASSVLPTGGTEAFF.

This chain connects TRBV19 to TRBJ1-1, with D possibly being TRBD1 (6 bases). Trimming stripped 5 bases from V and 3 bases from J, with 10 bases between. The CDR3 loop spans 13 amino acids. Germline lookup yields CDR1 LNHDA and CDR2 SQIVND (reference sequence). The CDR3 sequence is CASSAYRDTEAFF. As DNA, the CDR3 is TGTGCCAGTAGTGCCTACAGGGACACTGAAGCTTTCTTT.

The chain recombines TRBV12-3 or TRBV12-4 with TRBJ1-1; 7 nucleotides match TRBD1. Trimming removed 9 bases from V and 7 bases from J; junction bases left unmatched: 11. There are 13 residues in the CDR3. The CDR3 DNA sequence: TGTGCCAGTATAGGGGGCAGGGAGGATGAAGCTTTCTTT. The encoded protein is CASIGGREDEAFF.

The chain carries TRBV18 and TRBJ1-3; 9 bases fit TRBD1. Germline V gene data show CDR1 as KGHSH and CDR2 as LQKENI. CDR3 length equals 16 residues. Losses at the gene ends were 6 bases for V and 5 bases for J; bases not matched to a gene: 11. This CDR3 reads CASSEGQGLLRNTIYF. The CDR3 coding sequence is TGTGCCAGCTCGGAGGGACAGGGCCTTCTCAGAAACACCATATATTTT.

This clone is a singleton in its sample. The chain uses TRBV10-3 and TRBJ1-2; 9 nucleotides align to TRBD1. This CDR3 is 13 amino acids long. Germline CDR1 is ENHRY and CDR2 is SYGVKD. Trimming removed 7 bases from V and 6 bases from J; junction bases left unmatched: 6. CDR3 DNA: TGTGCCATCACCCCGACAGGGGGTCATGGCTACACCTTC. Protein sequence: CAITPTGGHGYTF.

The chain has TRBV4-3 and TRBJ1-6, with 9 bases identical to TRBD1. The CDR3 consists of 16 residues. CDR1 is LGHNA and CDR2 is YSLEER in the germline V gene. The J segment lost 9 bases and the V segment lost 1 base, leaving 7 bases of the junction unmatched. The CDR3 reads CASSQVRGTGSSPLHF. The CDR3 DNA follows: TGCGCCAGCAGCCAAGTCAGAGGGACAGGGAGTTCACCCCTCCACTTT.

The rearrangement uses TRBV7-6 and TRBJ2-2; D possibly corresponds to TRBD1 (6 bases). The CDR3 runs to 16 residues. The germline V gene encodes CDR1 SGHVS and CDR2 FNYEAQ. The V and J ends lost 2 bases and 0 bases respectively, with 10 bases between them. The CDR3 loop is CASSLKPGANTGELFF. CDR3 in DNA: TGTGCCAGCAGCTTAAAGCCAGGGGCGAACACCGGGGAGCTGTTTTTT.

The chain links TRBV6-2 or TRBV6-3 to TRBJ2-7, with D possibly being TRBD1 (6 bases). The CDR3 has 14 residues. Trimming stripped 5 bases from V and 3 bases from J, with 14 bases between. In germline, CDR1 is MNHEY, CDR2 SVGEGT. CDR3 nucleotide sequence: TGTGCCAGCAGTCGCCGGGACACCCTCTACGAGCAGTACTTC. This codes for CASSRRDTLYEQYF.

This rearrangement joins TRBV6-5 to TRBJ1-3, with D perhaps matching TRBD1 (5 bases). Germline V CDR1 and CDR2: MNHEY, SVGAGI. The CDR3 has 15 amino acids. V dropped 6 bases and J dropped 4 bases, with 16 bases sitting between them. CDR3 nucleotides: TGTGCCAGCAGCTTCCAGGGCGAGAGGGGAAACACCATATATTTT. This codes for CASSFQGERGNTIYF.